Listed below are T cell receptor beta chains from one sample, sequenced in a study of blood T cell repertoires in COVID-19. Some clones are missing from TCRdb's copy, which holds only in-frame ones; the method was immunoSEQ multiplex PCR. Of about 97,000 clones in the sample, roughly 92% were seen once. Sequenced: peripheral blood. These receptors all come from a man between 45 and 60 years old with active COVID-19. Each CDR3 is given with its conserved first and last residue. The D gene is left open where the match is weak. Some rows have no size entry. The others give once, few or many, or a class for an expanded clone.

cdr3_aa: CASRGTGISQQYF; cdr3_nt: TGTGCCAGCCGTGGGACAGGGATTTCCCAGCAGTACTTC; d_call: TRBD1; clone_size: .; v_call: TRBV19; cdr3_length: 13; j_call: TRBJ2-7
cdr3_aa: CASSRQQGAYTEAFF; cdr3_nt: TGTGCCAGCTCACGCCAACAGGGGGCCTATACTGAAGCTTTCTTT; d_call: TRBD1; clone_size: .; v_call: TRBV18; cdr3_length: 15; j_call: TRBJ1-1
cdr3_aa: CASSEFVGSSYEQYF; cdr3_nt: TGTGCCAGCAGTGAATTCGTAGGGAGCTCCTACGAGCAGTACTTC; d_call: .; clone_size: .; v_call: TRBV2; cdr3_length: 15; j_call: TRBJ2-7
cdr3_aa: CASSTGLAGAIYEQYF; cdr3_nt: TGTGCCAGCAGCACGGGACTAGCGGGAGCCATATACGAGCAGTACTTC; d_call: TRBD2; clone_size: once; v_call: TRBV5-6; cdr3_length: 16; j_call: TRBJ2-7
cdr3_aa: CASIPMRHQSGANVLTF; cdr3_nt: TGTGCCAGCATCCCGATGAGACACCAGTCTGGGGCCAACGTCCTGACTTTC; d_call: .; clone_size: .; v_call: TRBV28; cdr3_length: 17; j_call: TRBJ2-6
cdr3_aa: CASSQEQGVKQFF; cdr3_nt: TGTGCCAGCAGCCAAGAACAGGGGGTTAAGCAGTTCTTC; d_call: TRBD1; clone_size: .; v_call: TRBV14; cdr3_length: 13; j_call: TRBJ2-1
cdr3_aa: CASSFGGGRAYGLYGYTF; cdr3_nt: TGTGCCAGCAGCTTCGGGGGAGGGCGGGCATATGGTTTATATGGCTACACCTTC; d_call: .; clone_size: .; v_call: TRBV13; cdr3_length: 18; j_call: TRBJ1-2
cdr3_aa: CASRGQETTYGYTF; cdr3_nt: TGTGCCAGTAGGGGACAGGAAACTACCTATGGCTACACCTTC; d_call: TRBD1; clone_size: .; v_call: TRBV19; cdr3_length: 14; j_call: TRBJ1-2
cdr3_aa: CATRTQGLGYEQYF; cdr3_nt: TGTGCCACCAGAACACAGGGATTAGGGTACGAGCAGTACTTC; d_call: .; clone_size: .; v_call: TRBV15; cdr3_length: 14; j_call: TRBJ2-7
cdr3_aa: CASSSHRGYTGELFF; cdr3_nt: TGCGCCAGCAGCTCGCACAGGGGTTACACCGGGGAGCTGTTTTTT; d_call: TRBD1; clone_size: .; v_call: TRBV5-1; cdr3_length: 15; j_call: TRBJ2-2
cdr3_aa: CASSSHLDYSVWDEQFF; cdr3_nt: TGTGCCAGCAGCTCCCATCTGGACTACTCCGTTTGGGATGAGCAGTTCTTC; d_call: .; clone_size: .; v_call: TRBV5-6; cdr3_length: 17; j_call: TRBJ2-1
cdr3_aa: CASSSGSNNYYGYTF; cdr3_nt: TGTGCCAGCAGTTCCGGGTCAAACAACTACTATGGCTACACCTTC; d_call: .; clone_size: .; v_call: TRBV28; cdr3_length: 15; j_call: TRBJ1-2
cdr3_aa: CASSLRGTEAFF; cdr3_nt: TGTGCCAGCAGCTTGAGAGGGACTGAAGCTTTCTTT; d_call: .; clone_size: .; v_call: TRBV3-1/TRBV3-2; cdr3_length: 12; j_call: TRBJ1-1
cdr3_aa: CASSPGTVSTGELFF; cdr3_nt: TGTGCCAGCAGCCCCGGGACAGTGAGCACCGGGGAGCTGTTTTTT; d_call: TRBD1; clone_size: .; v_call: TRBV9; cdr3_length: 15; j_call: TRBJ2-2
cdr3_aa: CASSLAGTEVNTQYF; cdr3_nt: TGCGCCAGCAGCCTAGCCGGGACAGAAGTCAATACGCAGTATTTT; d_call: TRBD1; clone_size: .; v_call: TRBV10-1; cdr3_length: 15; j_call: TRBJ2-3
cdr3_aa: CSGGEASGTRNEQFF; cdr3_nt: TGCAGCGGCGGGGAGGCTAGCGGGACGAGAAATGAGCAGTTCTTC; d_call: TRBD2; clone_size: .; v_call: TRBV29-1; cdr3_length: 15; j_call: TRBJ2-1
cdr3_aa: CASSLSRGRAEDTQYF; cdr3_nt: TGTGCCAGCAGTTTATCACGCGGGAGGGCCGAAGATACGCAGTATTTT; d_call: TRBD2; clone_size: .; v_call: TRBV28; cdr3_length: 16; j_call: TRBJ2-3
cdr3_aa: CASSPPVRAYEQYF; cdr3_nt: TGTGCCAGCTCACCACCGGTCAGGGCCTACGAGCAGTACTTC; d_call: .; clone_size: once; v_call: TRBV18; cdr3_length: 14; j_call: TRBJ2-7